The 4 T cell receptor beta chains below all came from one sample that was sequenced in a study of beta chain features in type 1 diabetes. Study-level results: For Type 1 diabetes patients, all four CD4+ subsets carried TCRB CDR3s that were moderately but significantly shorter.

For these receptors, no antigen is known. Since all of the isolated RNA was reverse transcribed, expressed TCRB transcripts were what got sequenced. Assay used: immunoSEQ multiplex PCR; TCRdb lists only in-frame clones, some missing. The table shows about 53,000 clones, with around 60% occurring only once. Sequenced material: stem cell memory CD4+ T cells from blood. Receptor source: a woman aged 25-40 years with type 1 diabetes.

V usage is TRBV7-8 and J usage is TRBJ1-1; TRBD1 is a possible D gene (6 bases). CDR1 and CDR2 from the germline V gene are SGHVS and FQNEAQ. The CDR3 contains 16 residues. Trimming stripped 7 bases from V and 1 base from J, with 19 bases between. CDR3 in DNA: TGTGCCAGCACCCAGGGGCGCGGGTTTAGGAACACTGAAGCTTTCTTT. The encoded protein is CASTQGRGFRNTEAFF.

The V gene is TRBV10-3, the J gene TRBJ2-7, with D possibly TRBD2 on 6 matching bases. Germline V gene data show CDR1 as ENHRY and CDR2 as SYGVKD. Trimming took 6 bases from V and 7 from J, leaving 19 bases between them. CDR3 size: 14 residues. CDR3 sequence reads: CAIRAPGAQGEQYF. The CDR3 coding sequence is TGTGCCATCAGGGCCCCGGGAGCACAAGGGGAGCAGTACTTC.

V is TRBV27 and J is TRBJ1-1; D is perhaps TRBD1 (6 bases). CDR3 length equals 15 residues. Germline CDR1 and CDR2: MNHEY and SMNVEV (reference sequence). Trimming cost V 2 bases and J 4 bases, with 14 bases left between them. Written as DNA, the CDR3 is TGTGCCAGCAGTTTAACCCCCCACAGGGCCACTGAAGCTTTCTTT. It specifies CASSLTPHRATEAFF.

A few counts support this clone. The chain combines TRBV25-1 with TRBJ1-4; D is possibly TRBD1 (6 bases). The V and J ends lost 4 bases and 7 bases respectively, with 16 bases between them. The CDR3 sequence is 15 residues long. Germline V gives CDR1 MGHDK, CDR2 SYGVNS. CDR3 in amino acids: CASSVVGGAIEKLFF. In DNA, the CDR3 is TGTGCCAGCAGTGTCGTTGGGGGCGCGATTGAAAAACTGTTTTTT.